This entry describes one TCR beta chain. Original processing notes: Estimated nucleated cell counts came from reference gene primer amplification. Only in-frame clones appear in the TCRdb table, and some are missing; sequencing was by immunoSEQ multiplex PCR. V and J calls plus clone size are reproduced from that table; the DNA served to infer D and trimming. The sample lists about 150,000 clones, more than 85% occurring once. Between the trimmed V and J ends, which lost 7 bases and 3 bases, there was a span of 13 bases. CDR3 length equals 13 residues. Germline CDR1 and CDR2: SNHLY and FYNNEI. The record originates from a study of blood T cell repertoires in COVID-19. About the study: Spain, Italy and the United States supplied samples that represented acute and convalescent COVID-19. PBMCs, B-cell-depleted T cells, or T cells provided the cDNA or gDNA that made up the material.

This TCR came from a woman between 65 and 79 years old with acute or convalescent COVID-19. Material for sequencing was peripheral blood. V and J are TRBV2 and TRBJ2-7, with D possibly matching TRBD1 (5 bases). CDR3 protein: CASNVAGIYEQYF. CDR3 coding DNA: TGTGCCAGCAACGTGGCAGGGATCTACGAGCAGTACTTC.